These 13 T cell receptor beta chains were all obtained from the same sample, sequenced in a study of shared clonotypes between healthy human individuals. Assay used: immunoSEQ multiplex PCR; TCRdb lists only in-frame clones, some missing. There are around 300,000 clones in the sample; 80% to 90% occur only once, and about 17% lies in the top ten. The sample comprised memory CD8+ T cells sorted from blood. Described subset: CD45RO+ cells pooled with CCR7-negative TemRA cells. These TCRs come from a man between 18 and 35 years old in good health.

J is TRBJ1-1 and V is TRBV11-1, with a possible D match to TRBD1 (5 bases). V dropped 5 bases and J dropped 5 bases, with 12 bases sitting between them. This CDR3 has 13 amino acids. Per germline, CDR1 SGHAT and CDR2 FQDESV (reference sequence). The CDR3 bases are TGTGCCAGCAGCCTGGGGCCGTTGACTGAAGCTTTCTTT. Translation: CASSLGPLTEAFF.

This clone came up once. This chain uses TRBV27 with TRBJ1-1; D unresolved. Germline V CDR1 and CDR2: MNHEY, SMNVEV (reference sequence). V lost 2 bases to trimming and J lost 6 bases, with 13 bases between them. CDR3 length: 14 residues. CDR3 amino acids: CASSLGLFGPEAFF. CDR3 sequence (DNA): TGTGCCAGCAGTTTAGGTCTCTTTGGCCCTGAAGCTTTCTTT.

V gene TRBV5-6 combines with J gene TRBJ2-1, with D possibly being TRBD2 (5 bases). The CDR3 is 15 residues long. Looked up from germline, CDR1 is SGHDT and CDR2 is YYEEEE. The V end was cut by 6 bases, the J end by 3 bases, with 16 bases between. The CDR3 region is CASTPPASGYNEQFF. The CDR3 region has the DNA TGTGCCAGCACCCCTCCGGCCAGCGGCTACAATGAGCAGTTCTTC. The variable domain in full, completed from reference TRBV5-6 and TRBJ2-1, reads DAGVTQSPTHLIKTRGQQVTLRCSPKSGHDTVSWYQQALGQGPQFIFQYYEEEERQRGNFPDRFSGHQFPNYSSELNVNALLLGDSALYLCASTPPASGYNEQFFGPGTRLTVL.

The genes are TRBV9 and TRBJ2-3, with D tentatively TRBD2 (6 bases). CDR1 and CDR2 (germline): SGDLS, YYNGEE. Trimming stripped 2 bases from V and 3 bases from J, with 13 bases between. The CDR3 has 15 residues. The CDR3 DNA follows: TGTGCCAGCAGCGTGGGGGGATTTGGTACAGATACGCAGTATTTT. This encodes CASSVGGFGTDTQYF.

The chain joins TRBV6-5 to TRBJ2-7; 10 nucleotides match TRBD2. Germline CDR1 reads MNHEY; CDR2 reads SVGAGI. With V trimmed by 2 bases and J by 2 bases, 3 bases remained unmatched. The CDR3 loop spans 15 amino acids. The CDR3 sequence is CASSYRLAGAYEQYF. The CDR3, as DNA: TGTGCCAGCAGTTACCGGCTAGCGGGGGCCTACGAGCAGTACTTC.

The gene calls are TRBV20-1 and TRBJ2-7; no definite D call. The germline V gene has CDR1 DFQATT and CDR2 SNEGSKA (reference sequence). The CDR3 length is 11 residues. With 3 bases removed from V and 6 bases from J, the gap between germline ends came to 9 bases. This CDR3 reads CSARYRSEQYF. The CDR3 nucleotides read TGCAGTGCTAGGTATCGGAGCGAGCAGTACTTC.

Only a few counts were recorded for this clone. The chain recombines TRBV7-9 with TRBJ1-1; a weak D match, TRBD1 (6 bases). This CDR3 is built from 14 residues. CDR1 and CDR2 from the germline V gene are SEHNR and FQNEAQ (reference sequence). V was clipped by 5 bases and J by 1 base, with 11 bases between them. This chain's CDR3 is CASSPGQTNTEAFF. The CDR3 DNA reads as TGTGCCAGCAGCCCTGGACAGACGAACACTGAAGCTTTCTTT.

This chain joins TRBV15 and TRBJ1-1, with D possibly matching TRBD1 (5 bases). CDR1 and CDR2 (germline): LNHNV, YYDKDF (reference sequence). The germline V and J ends were trimmed by 3 bases and 11 bases, with 16 bases remaining between them. This CDR3 has 13 residues. For the CDR3, the DNA is TGTGCCACCAGCAGGGACGGGGCAGGCCAGGCTTTCTTT. Translation: CATSRDGAGQAFF.

V gene TRBV6-1 combines with J gene TRBJ2-1; TRBD2 matches 13 bases. Unmatched junction bases numbered 3, after V lost 6 bases and J lost 7 bases. The CDR3 is 14 residues long. Germline CDR1 reads MNHNS; CDR2 reads SASEGT. The CDR3 is CASRRTSGRNEQFF. The CDR3 region has the DNA TGTGCCAGCAGACGGACTAGCGGGAGAAATGAGCAGTTCTTC.

The V gene is TRBV7-9, the J gene TRBJ1-5, with 7 nucleotides matching TRBD1. Germline V gives CDR1 SEHNR, CDR2 FQNEAQ (reference sequence). The CDR3 runs to 16 residues. The ends lost 3 bases at V and 3 bases at J; junction bases unmatched: 8. The CDR3: CASSFSRDSSNQPQHF. CDR3 bases: TGTGCCAGCAGCTTTTCCCGGGACAGTTCCAATCAGCCCCAGCATTTT.

This clone was observed a single time. The rearrangement uses TRBV7-9 and TRBJ2-5; D is unresolved. The CDR3 contains 12 residues. Germline-derived CDR1 and CDR2 are SEHNR and FQNEAQ (reference sequence). The V and J ends lost 5 bases and 5 bases respectively, with 9 bases between them. The CDR3 spells CASSPPRETQYF. Written as DNA, the CDR3 is TGTGCCAGCAGCCCCCCCAGGGAGACCCAGTACTTC.

CDR3: CASRKGPTPYEQYF. The CDR3 DNA is TGTGCCAGCAGGAAGGGACCCACTCCCTACGAGCAGTACTTC. The J gene is TRBJ2-7, the V gene TRBV6-6; D possibly uses TRBD1 or TRBD2 (5 bases each). V was cut by 6 bases and J by 2 bases, with 14 bases left in between. Germline assignment: CDR1 MNHNY and CDR2 SVGAGI (reference sequence). The CDR3 is 14 amino acids.

For this clone: A much larger clone lies one base from this, so it may be a read error. The chain couples TRBV2 to TRBJ1-2; no reliable D call. This CDR3 is built from 10 residues. V lost 6 bases and J lost 3, with 2 bases in between. Germline CDR1 reads SNHLY; CDR2 reads FYNNEI. The DNA of the CDR3 is TGTGCCAGCAGGGACTATGGCTACACCTTC. Translated, it gives CASRDYGYTF.